Listed here are 20 T cell receptor beta chains from one sample, sequenced in a study of T cell repertoires in cytomegalovirus infection. Using its own MiXCR run on the reads, TCRdb lists one record per CDR3 protein. The sample lists about 89,000 distinct CDR3 sequences, around 32% occurring once. These receptors' antigens are unknown. The sequencing used CD8+ T cells from cultured PBMCs, collected from culture after CMV antigen stimulation. The source is a human donor in good health (CMV status not recorded). Some clones in this sample may be carry-over from other donors' samples.

This clonotype appeared many times. The chain employs TRBV19 and TRBJ1-5; D is unresolved. The CDR3 consists of 14 residues. With 6 bases removed from V and 3 bases from J, the gap between germline ends came to 12 bases. From germline, CDR1 is LNHDA and CDR2 SQIVND (reference sequence). DNA for the CDR3: TGTGCCAGTAGCTCCGACGGGTACAATCAGCCCCAGCATTTT. Protein sequence: CASSSDGYNQPQHF.

The chain combines TRBV5-1 with TRBJ1-1, with D perhaps matching TRBD1 (5 bases). This CDR3 spans 14 amino acids. V was shortened by 5 bases and J by 1 base, with 12 bases between the two germline ends. Germline CDR1 reads SGHRS; CDR2 reads YFSETQ. In DNA form, the CDR3 reads TGCGCCAGCAGGAGGGGCCAGGAGAACACTGAAGCTTTCTTT. Its protein product is CASRRGQENTEAFF. The variable domain in full, with the rest retrieved from reference TRBV5-1 and TRBJ1-1, is KAGVTQTPRYLIKTRGQQVTLSCSPISGHRSVSWYQQTPGQGLQFLFEYFSETQRNKGNFPGRFSGRQFSNSRSEMNVSTLELGDSALYLCASRRGQENTEAFFGQGTRLTVV.

This clonotype occurred many times. V is TRBV5-1 and J is TRBJ2-3; D call uncertain. Per germline, CDR1 SGHRS and CDR2 YFSETQ. This CDR3 is built from 14 residues. Trimming took 0 bases from V and 0 from J, leaving 5 bases between them. In nucleotides, the CDR3 is TGCGCCAGCAGCTTGGAGGTTAGCACAGATACGCAGTATTTT. Translated, it gives CASSLEVSTDTQYF.

This clonotype appeared many times. This rearrangement joins TRBV10-3 to TRBJ1-2; D remains unclear. From germline, CDR1 is ENHRY and CDR2 SYGVKD. The CDR3 has 16 residues. Deletions cut 0 bases from V and 0 bases from J, with 11 bases between. CDR3 DNA: TGTGCCATCAGTGAGTCGTGGACCACTTCTAACTATGGCTACACCTTC. It yields the protein CAISESWTTSNYGYTF.

This clonotype was detected a few times. The rearrangement uses TRBV5-4 and TRBJ2-1; 8 bases are a match to TRBD1. Germline V gene lookup returns CDR1 SGHNT and CDR2 YYREEE (reference sequence). V dropped 2 bases and J dropped 4; count of bases not matched to a gene: 5. This CDR3 has 15 amino acids. For the CDR3, the DNA is TGTGCCAGCAGCTTACCGGGACAGGCGTACAATGAGCAGTTCTTC. Its translation: CASSLPGQAYNEQFF.

The chain joins TRBV6-2 or TRBV6-3 to TRBJ1-6, with TRBD1 matching over 9 bases. Per the germline V gene, CDR1 is MNHEY and CDR2 is SVGEGT. Unmatched junction bases numbered 4, after V lost 7 bases and J lost 9 bases. This CDR3 spans 13 amino acids. The CDR3 is CASMTGGVSPLHF. Written as DNA, the CDR3 is TGTGCCAGCATGACAGGGGGTGTTTCACCCCTCCACTTT.

The rearrangement links TRBV5-6 to TRBJ1-1; D is undetermined. CDR3 length equals 13 residues. CDR1 SGHDT and CDR2 YYEEEE come from the germline V gene. The V end lost 1 base, the J end lost 1 base, and 5 bases lay between the germline ends. The CDR3 DNA reads as TGTGCCAGCAGCTTGCTGCCGAACACTGAAGCTTTCTTT. This encodes CASSLLPNTEAFF.

Many counts were recorded for this clonotype. This sequence joins TRBV7-2 and TRBJ2-7, with D tentatively TRBD2 (7 bases). Deletions cut 1 base from V and 6 bases from J, with 16 bases between. The length of the CDR3 is 15 residues. CDR1 is SGHTA, CDR2 FQGNSA, per germline. The CDR3 DNA is TGTGCCAGCAGCTTAGAGGCGGGGGCCCAGGGCGAGCAGTACTTC. Its protein is CASSLEAGAQGEQYF.

This clonotype appeared a few times. The V gene is TRBV20-1, the J gene TRBJ2-5, with 14 bases lining up with TRBD2. There are 14 residues in the CDR3. The trim removed 5 bases at V and 5 bases at J, leaving 4 bases unmatched. Germline V lookup: CDR1 DFQATT, CDR2 SNEGSKA (reference sequence). In DNA, the CDR3 is TGCAGTGCTTCGACTAGCGGGGGGGCTGAGACCCAGTACTTC. This encodes CSASTSGGAETQYF.

This clonotype was seen at least ten times. The rearrangement uses TRBV7-2 and TRBJ1-1; D is uncertain. CDR1 and CDR2 (germline): SGHTA, FQGNSA. V was pared by 0 bases and J by 1 base, with 3 bases between. This CDR3 region has 13 residues. CDR3 in amino acids: CASSLAWNTEAFF. The DNA of the CDR3 is TGTGCCAGCAGCTTAGCGTGGAACACTGAAGCTTTCTTT.

This clonotype showed up just a few times. The DNA of the CDR3 is TGTGCCAGCAGCTCCGAGACTAGCGGGGGGTTTAGAGAGACCCAGTACTTC. This encodes CASSSETSGGFRETQYF. The chain links TRBV11-2 to TRBJ2-5, with TRBD2 identical over 13 bases. There are 17 residues in the CDR3. Trimming cost V 4 bases and J 4 bases; bases outside gene matches: 9. Germline-derived CDR1 and CDR2 are SGHAT and FQNNGV.

The rearrangement links TRBV4-1 to TRBJ2-7; D tentatively fits TRBD1 or TRBD2 (5 bases each). Germline V lookup: CDR1 MGHRA, CDR2 YSYEKL. V dropped 3 bases and J dropped 3 bases, with 6 bases sitting between them. The CDR3 is made up of 12 amino acids. The CDR3 DNA is TGCGCCAGCAGCCAGGGGGTCTACGAGCAGTACTTC. Encoded protein: CASSQGVYEQYF.

This clonotype ranks as medium-sized. The chain is built from TRBV12-3 or TRBV12-4 and TRBJ1-1; 9 bases line up with TRBD1. Trimming took 6 bases from V and 5 from J; bases not matched to a gene: 4. The CDR3 loop spans 13 amino acids. The CDR3 DNA sequence: TGTGCCAGCAGCACAGGGGGCCTGACTGAAGCTTTCTTT. As protein: CASSTGGLTEAFF.

The table lists this clonotype with a few counts. The gene calls are TRBV6-1 and TRBJ2-1; D possibly corresponds to TRBD1 (6 bases). CDR1 is MNHNS and CDR2 is SASEGT in the germline V gene. V lost 2 bases and J lost 8, with 16 bases in between. This CDR3 spans 15 amino acids. This chain's CDR3 is CASSEWDGQYDEQFF. As DNA, the CDR3 is TGTGCCAGCAGTGAATGGGACGGACAGTACGATGAGCAGTTCTTC.

V gene TRBV27 combines with J gene TRBJ2-7; D uncertain. CDR3 length: 14 amino acids. Germline values: CDR1 MNHEY, CDR2 SMNVEV (reference sequence). Trimming took off 6 bases at V and 4 bases at J, with 16 bases between the two ends. CDR3 residues: CASSLNAGRYEQYF. The CDR3 nucleotides are TGTGCCAGCAGCCTCAATGCAGGCCGTTACGAGCAGTACTTC.

This chain connects TRBV29-1 to TRBJ2-1; perhaps TRBD1 as D (6 bases). Germline V gene lookup returns CDR1 SQVTM and CDR2 ANQGSEA. Trimming took 5 bases from V and 5 from J, leaving 13 bases between them. The CDR3 is 13 amino acids. The CDR3 DNA follows: TGCAGCGTTATGACAGGTGTTAACAATGAGCAGTTCTTC. It translates to CSVMTGVNNEQFF.

This clonotype turned up a few times. The chain carries TRBV7-8 and TRBJ1-1; D uncertain. The CDR3 sequence is 13 residues long. V was trimmed by 4 bases and J by 5 bases, leaving 11 bases between them. Germline CDR1 reads SGHVS; CDR2 reads FQNEAQ. CDR3 bases: TGTGCCAGCAGCTCTCGACCAAGAACTGAAGCTTTCTTT. Amino acid sequence: CASSSRPRTEAFF.

V is TRBV7-9 and J is TRBJ2-7, with no clear D. Germline V lookup: CDR1 SEHNR, CDR2 FQNEAQ (reference sequence). V dropped 2 bases and J dropped 0 bases, with 17 bases sitting between them. CDR3 length: 17 residues. The CDR3 bases are TGTGCCAGCAGCTTACCCGCCAAACAGTACCTCTCCTACGAGCAGTACTTC. Protein: CASSLPAKQYLSYEQYF.

This clonotype was seen only a few times. A junction boundary mismatches the germline segment, possibly from a read error. J is TRBJ2-3 and V is TRBV7-8; maybe TRBD1 (7 bases). The germline gives CDR1 SGHVS, CDR2 FQNEAQ. CDR3 length equals 12 residues. Here the CDR3 DNA reads TGTGCCAGCAGCTTAGGCGGGACAGAACGAACTTTT. Its protein is CASSLGGTERTF.

The chain uses TRBV11-2 and TRBJ2-2; D is uncertain. CDR1 SGHAT and CDR2 FQNNGV come from the germline V gene. The CDR3 is 15 residues long. V gave up 3 bases and J gave up 8 bases, with 16 bases separating them. CDR3 protein: CASSFLRISSGELFF. The CDR3 coding sequence is TGTGCCAGCAGCTTCCTACGCATCAGCAGTGGGGAGCTGTTTTTT.